These T cell receptor beta chains were read from a single sample in a study of shared clonotypes between healthy human individuals. Assay used: immunoSEQ multiplex PCR; TCRdb lists only in-frame clones, some missing. The table includes 500,000 to 550,000 clones, about 96% detected once. Sequenced: naive CD4+ T cells sorted from blood. These TCRs come from a woman between 25 and 40 years old in good health. CDR3s include the opening cysteine and the closing phenylalanine or tryptophan. Each record gives: D gene, clone size, J gene, V gene, CDR3 DNA, CDR3 protein. A D gene is named only where the DNA matches it firmly. Size tells how often a clone was seen (once, few, many) or the class of an expanded clone, and some rows leave it out.

D: .
size: .
J: TRBJ2-5
V: TRBV7-9
DNA: TGTGCCAGCAGCGCCTCCTTAGCCGCACCTTTCCAAGAGACCCAGTACTTC
CDR3: CASSASLAAPFQETQYF

D: .
size: .
J: TRBJ1-3
V: TRBV9
DNA: TGTGCCAGCAGCGTAGTCGGGGGGTTGTCTGGAAACACCATATATTTT
CDR3: CASSVVGGLSGNTIYF

D: TRBD2
size: .
J: TRBJ2-3
V: TRBV9
DNA: TGTGCCAGCAGCGTCAGCGGGATCAGCACAGATACGCAGTATTTT
CDR3: CASSVSGISTDTQYF

D: .
size: .
J: TRBJ2-1
V: TRBV2
DNA: TGTGCCAGCAGTCAATATCAATCTAACCGGAATGAGCAGTTCTTC
CDR3: CASSQYQSNRNEQFF

D: .
size: .
J: TRBJ2-1
V: TRBV9
DNA: TGTGCCAGCAGAGGACGGGCGGGATTCCCCAATGAGCAGTTCTTC
CDR3: CASRGRAGFPNEQFF

D: TRBD1
size: .
J: TRBJ1-5
V: TRBV2
DNA: TGTGCCAGCAGTAGACAGGGTAGCAATCAGCCCCAGCATTTT
CDR3: CASSRQGSNQPQHF

D: TRBD2
size: .
J: TRBJ2-7
V: TRBV14
DNA: TGTGCCAGCAGCTTCGGAATAGCGGGAGCGGGCGAGCAGTACTTC
CDR3: CASSFGIAGAGEQYF

D: .
size: .
J: TRBJ2-3
V: TRBV19
DNA: TGTGCCAGTAGTATGTGGGTAGCCGGAGATACGCAGTATTTT
CDR3: CASSMWVAGDTQYF

D: .
size: .
J: TRBJ2-3
V: TRBV30
DNA: TGTGCCTGGAGTGTACAGACAGATACGCAGTATTTT
CDR3: CAWSVQTDTQYF

D: TRBD1
size: .
J: TRBJ1-2
V: TRBV18
DNA: TGTGCCAGCTCACCGGGCGGACAGGGTGTTAGTGGCTACACCTTC
CDR3: CASSPGGQGVSGYTF

D: .
size: .
J: TRBJ1-2
V: TRBV18
DNA: TGTGCCAGCTCACCCTCTCCTTCGGGGGGCTACACCTTC
CDR3: CASSPSPSGGYTF

D: .
size: few
J: TRBJ1-2
V: TRBV6-1
DNA: TGTGCCAGCAGTGACAGGGCTCCCTATGGCTACACCTTC
CDR3: CASSDRAPYGYTF

D: .
size: .
J: TRBJ2-1
V: TRBV19
DNA: TGTGCCAGTAGTATACCAGGGCTCTACAATGAGCAGTTCTTC
CDR3: CASSIPGLYNEQFF

D: .
size: .
J: TRBJ2-7
V: TRBV10-3
DNA: TGTGCCATCAGCGCATTTGGGGACTCTCATTACGAGCAGTACTTC
CDR3: CAISAFGDSHYEQYF

D: .
size: .
J: TRBJ2-1
V: TRBV29-1
DNA: TGCAGCACCGTAGCGGATTACAATGAGCAGTTCTTC
CDR3: CSTVADYNEQFF

D: .
size: .
J: TRBJ1-3
V: TRBV6-5
DNA: TGTGCCAGCAGTTACTCGAGGGTGGGAAACACCATATATTTT
CDR3: CASSYSRVGNTIYF

D: .
size: .
J: TRBJ1-1
V: TRBV28
DNA: TGTGCCAGCGGCAGTTTAAGTCGACCAGGAGCTATCGATGGCACTGAAGCTTTCTTT
CDR3: CASGSLSRPGAIDGTEAFF

D: .
size: .
J: TRBJ1-5
V: TRBV5-1
DNA: TGCGCCAGCAGCTTGGACGGGGCGAGCAATCAGCCCCAGCATTTT
CDR3: CASSLDGASNQPQHF

D: .
size: .
J: TRBJ2-5
V: TRBV10-1
DNA: TGCGCCAGCAGTGTTGCCCGTGGGGGAGAGACCCAGTACTTC
CDR3: CASSVARGGETQYF

D: .
size: few
J: TRBJ2-7
V: TRBV7-9
DNA: TGTGCCAGCAGCTTCCTCAGCTACGAGCAGTACTTC
CDR3: CASSFLSYEQYF

D: TRBD2
size: .
J: TRBJ2-1
V: TRBV19
DNA: TGTGCCAGTAGTATCGGTGGACTAGCGGAGAGCTCCTACAATGAGCAGTTCTTC
CDR3: CASSIGGLAESSYNEQFF

D: .
size: .
J: TRBJ1-2
V: TRBV5-1
DNA: TGCGCCAGCAGCTTGGTTTACCGGGGGAAGGCTAACTATGGCTACACCTTC
CDR3: CASSLVYRGKANYGYTF

D: TRBD2
size: .
J: TRBJ2-7
V: TRBV11-2
DNA: TGTGCCAGCGGAACTAGCGGGAGATACGAGCAGTACTTC
CDR3: CASGTSGRYEQYF

D: TRBD1
size: .
J: TRBJ1-4
V: TRBV5-1
DNA: TGCGCCAGCACCACAGGGGGGAATGAAAAACTGTTTTTT
CDR3: CASTTGGNEKLFF

D: TRBD2
size: .
J: TRBJ2-2
V: TRBV5-1
DNA: TGCGCCTGTTATCCGGGACTAGCTTCCACCGGGGAGCTGTTTTTT
CDR3: CACYPGLASTGELFF

D: TRBD1
size: .
J: TRBJ2-5
V: TRBV18
DNA: TGTGCCAGCTCACGAAATATGGGACAGAATCAAGAGACCCAGTACTTC
CDR3: CASSRNMGQNQETQYF

D: TRBD2
size: .
J: TRBJ2-7
V: TRBV6-1
DNA: TGTGCCAGCAGTGAAGTGGCGGGAGGGCCATACGAGCAGTACTTC
CDR3: CASSEVAGGPYEQYF